This entry features one T cell receptor beta chain sequence. The V end was cut by 4 bases, the J end by 0 bases, with 28 bases between. CDR1 and CDR2 from the germline V gene are KGHSH and LQKENI. The length of the CDR3 is 21 residues. This record belongs to a study of blood T cell repertoires in COVID-19. Study-wide context: Acute and convalescent COVID-19 specimens originated in the United States, Italy and Spain. Sources were T cells, B-cell-depleted T cells, or PBMCs; the material itself was cDNA or gDNA.

As originally analysed: Scientists estimated how many nucleated cells there were by amplifying reference gene primers. Method: immunoSEQ multiplex PCR; TCRdb's copy keeps in-frame clones and lacks some. V and J calls and clone size are those listed in that table; D and trimming were worked out from the DNA. The table includes approximately 37,000 clones, around 92% detected once. The source is a woman of 80 years or more with acute or convalescent COVID-19. The source material was peripheral blood. The chain combines TRBV18 with TRBJ1-3; D perhaps matches TRBD1 (6 bases). CDR3: CASSRSQPGHTVPSSGNTIYF. The CDR3 DNA is TGTGCCAGCTCACGGTCACAACCGGGACACACCGTACCCTCCTCTGGAAACACCATATATTTT.